The table lists the clone carrying this T cell receptor beta chain with a count of one. This specimen comes from a study of T cell responses to AZD1222 COVID-19 vaccine. The repertoire was sequenced with immunoSEQ multiplex PCR; TCRdb's copy has only in-frame clones and lacks some. The sample gives approximately 64,000 clones, 90% to 95% of which show up once; roughly 6.7% is in the top ten. The TCR originated in an adult who received the MenACWY meningococcal vaccine as a control. The sample consisted of peripheral blood, taken 28 days after the second dose of the MenACWY control vaccine.

The CDR3 DNA reads TGTGCCACCAGTGCGGCAGGGCTTTTCAATGAGCAGTTCTTC. Encoded protein: CATSAAGLFNEQFF. V usage is TRBV24-1 and J usage is TRBJ2-1; D may be TRBD1 (5 bases). CDR3 length: 14 residues. Germline V gene data show CDR1 as KGHDR and CDR2 as SFDVKD. V lost 5 bases to trimming and J lost 6 bases, with 13 bases between them.